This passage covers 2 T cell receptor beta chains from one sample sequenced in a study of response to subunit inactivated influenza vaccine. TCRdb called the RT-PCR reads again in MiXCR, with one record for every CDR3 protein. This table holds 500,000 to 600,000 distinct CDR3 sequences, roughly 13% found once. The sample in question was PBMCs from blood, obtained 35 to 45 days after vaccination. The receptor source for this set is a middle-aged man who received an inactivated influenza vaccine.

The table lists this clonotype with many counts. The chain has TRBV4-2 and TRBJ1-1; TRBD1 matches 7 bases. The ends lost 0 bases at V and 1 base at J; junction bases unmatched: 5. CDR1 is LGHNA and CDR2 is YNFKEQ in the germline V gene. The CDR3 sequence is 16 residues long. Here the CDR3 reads CASSQEEGARNTEAFF. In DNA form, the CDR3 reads TGTGCCAGCAGCCAAGAGGAGGGGGCAAGGAACACTGAAGCTTTCTTT.

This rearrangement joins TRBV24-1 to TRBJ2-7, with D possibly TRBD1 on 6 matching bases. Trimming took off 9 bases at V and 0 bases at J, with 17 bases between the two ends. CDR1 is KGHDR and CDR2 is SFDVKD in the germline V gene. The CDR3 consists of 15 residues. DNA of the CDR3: TGTGCCACCTCGCAACAGGGTCAAAACTCCTACGAGCAGTACTTC. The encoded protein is CATSQQGQNSYEQYF.